Listed below are T cell receptor beta chains from one sample, sequenced in a study of tumor and adjacent non-tumor tissue in lung cancer. TCRdb reprocessed the multiplex PCR reads via MiXCR and lists one record per CDR3 protein. The sample has around 140,000 distinct CDR3 sequences; roughly 66% are singletons. The specimen was lung tumor tissue. These receptors all stem from a man in his 60s with small cell lung cancer. Both conserved end residues are part of each CDR3. D genes are given only for firm matches. Not all rows give a size; the values are once, few, many and, for expanded clones, a class.

v_call,d_call,j_call,clone_size,cdr3_nt,cdr3_aa
TRBV6-5,TRBD2,TRBJ2-5,few,TGTGCCAGCAGTTACCAAAGCGGGAGACAGACCCAGTACTTC,CASSYQSGRQTQYF
TRBV11-2,TRBD2,TRBJ2-1,NA,TGTGCCGGCAACTATGTAGCGGGAGAAGGGCAGTTCTTC,CAGNYVAGEGQFF
TRBV20-1,NA,TRBJ1-2,once,TGCAGTGCTAGGATCACCTGCGACTTCTATGGCTACACCTTC,CSARITCDFYGYTF
TRBV10-3,NA,TRBJ1-2,NA,TGTGCCATCAGTGGGACGGTAAATGGGGGCTACACCTTC,CAISGTVNGGYTF
TRBV11-3,NA,TRBJ2-1,NA,TGTGCCAGCAGCTTGTACGCTTACTACGATGAACAGTTCTTC,CASSLYAYYDEQFF
TRBV29-1,NA,TRBJ2-3,NA,TGCAGCGTTGAGTCAGCTGGCACATATACGCAATATTTT,CSVESAGTYTQYF
TRBV20-1,NA,TRBJ1-1,NA,TGCGGTGCTAGAGATGTTCGACAGAGAGGGATGAACACTGAAGCTATCTTT,CGARDVRQRGMNTEAIF
TRBV28,NA,TRBJ2-7,NA,TGTGCCAGCAGTTTATTGGACAGTTACTACGGGCAGTACTTT,CASSLLDSYYGQYF
TRBV6-5,NA,TRBJ1-6,NA,TGTGCCAGCAGTGAAGGGTATAATTCACCCCTCCACTTT,CASSEGYNSPLHF
TRBV20-1,NA,TRBJ2-4,many,TGCAGTGCTATGACTTTCTGGGAGAACATTCAGTACTTC,CSAMTFWENIQYF
TRBV20-1,TRBD2,TRBJ2-2,few,TGCAGTGCCCTAGCGGACGGCGCGAACACCGGGGAGCTGTTTTTT,CSALADGANTGELFF
TRBV20-1,TRBD1,TRBJ1-3,NA,TGCAGTGCCGGAACCGGGGACAGGGGGCTCGCCACCATATATTTT,CSAGTGDRGLATIYF
TRBV11-2,TRBD1,TRBJ2-1,NA,TGTGCCAGCAGTGTTACAGGGGGGACCTATAATGAGCAGTTCTTC,CASSVTGGTYNEQFF
TRBV20-1,TRBD1,TRBJ2-3,NA,TGCAGTGCTCGCGACAGGGGATGTAATCAGCCCCAGTATTTT,CSARDRGCNQPQYF
TRBV12-3/TRBV12-4,TRBD2,TRBJ2-1,NA,TGTGCCAGCAGCTTAGTACTCATGAGGACTAGTGTCTACAATGAGCAGTTCTTC,CASSLVLMRTSVYNEQFF
TRBV6-1,NA,TRBJ2-5,NA,TGTGTCAGCACTGATACGACAGGAACGTGGGAGACCCAGTACTTC,CVSTDTTGTWETQYF
TRBV6-5,NA,TRBJ2-5,once,TGTGCCAGCAGATCCCAGGGTGGTGACCAGTACTTC,CASRSQGGDQYF
TRBV5-1,NA,TRBJ2-7,NA,TGCGCCAGCAGCCTTTCGACTAGTTTGTACGAGCAGTACTTC,CASSLSTSLYEQYF
TRBV11-2,NA,TRBJ1-4,many,TGTGCCAGCAGCTTAGATCGTCAGGGGCTTTCAGAAAAACTGTTTTTT,CASSLDRQGLSEKLFF
TRBV20-1,NA,TRBJ1-5,few,TGCAGTGCTACCCGGGGACGGGATCAGCCCCAGCATTTT,CSATRGRDQPQHF
TRBV6-6,NA,TRBJ1-5,NA,TGTGCCAGCAATTCACGGGTCGATCAGCCCCAGCATTTT,CASNSRVDQPQHF
TRBV2,TRBD1,TRBJ2-1,NA,TGTGCCAGCAGTGGGACAGGGGGCGGAAATGAGCACTTCTTC,CASSGTGGGNEHFF
TRBV19,TRBD1,TRBJ1-1,once,TGTGCCAGTAGATGGACAGGGCGGAACACTGAAGCTCTCTTT,CASRWTGRNTEALF
TRBV11-2,TRBD2,TRBJ2-3,NA,TGTGCCAGCTGGTTAGCGGGTAAAACAGATACGCAGTATTTT,CASWLAGKTDTQYF
TRBV24-1,TRBD2,TRBJ2-1,few,TGTGCCACCAGTGACCGGACCGGGACTAGCGGGAGACTATCCTACAATGAGCAGTTCTTC,CATSDRTGTSGRLSYNEQFF
TRBV6-2/TRBV6-3,TRBD1,TRBJ1-1,NA,TGTGTCAGCAGTTACTCGCGACAGGGGGCTCCGGGTACTGAAGCTTTCTTT,CVSSYSRQGAPGTEAFF
TRBV2,NA,TRBJ2-1,NA,TGTGCCAGCAGTGAGCTTGGGCCCGCCGGCGAGCAGTTCTTC,CASSELGPAGEQFF
TRBV29-1,NA,TRBJ2-5,NA,TGCAGCGGGTCCACAGCAAAAGAGACCCAGTACTTC,CSGSTAKETQYF
TRBV28,NA,TRBJ1-2,NA,TGTGCCAGCAGTTACGGTGGCGCGGGACGTGACTACACCTTC,CASSYGGAGRDYTF
TRBV11-2,NA,TRBJ2-3,NA,TGTGCCAGCAGATCAGCGAGGGGGACAGATACGCAGTATTTT,CASRSARGTDTQYF
TRBV6-6,TRBD1,TRBJ2-2,NA,TGTGCCAGCAGCCCACAGGGGGCGAACGCCGGGGAGCTGTTTTTT,CASSPQGANAGELFF
TRBV4-1,TRBD2,TRBJ2-3,few,TGCGCCAGCAGCCCCCTAGCGGGAGGATTCACTAGCACAGATACGCAGTATTTT,CASSPLAGGFTSTDTQYF
TRBV6-1,NA,TRBJ1-5,NA,TGTGCCAGCAGTGAAGTCTGCCGTGGGCCCCAGCATTTT,CASSEVCRGPQHF
TRBV28,NA,TRBJ1-5,once,TGTGCCAGCAGCTTGGGGCTGAGCAATCAGTCCCAGCATTTT,CASSLGLSNQSQHF
TRBV6-1,TRBD1,TRBJ1-5,NA,TGTGCCAGGAGCGCCGGGGGACAGGGAGATGGCAATCAGCCCCAGCATTTT,CARSAGGQGDGNQPQHF
TRBV20-1,TRBD2,TRBJ2-7,few,TGCAGTGCTAGAGATTCTAGGCGGGAGGGATACGAGCAGTACTTC,CSARDSRREGYEQYF
TRBV12-3/TRBV12-4,NA,TRBJ1-1,NA,TGTGCCAGCAGTTTACGAGCGGGGATGAACACTGAAGCTTTCTTT,CASSLRAGMNTEAFF
TRBV11-2,NA,TRBJ2-7,NA,TGTGCCAGCAGCTCCACGCCATATGAGCAGTACTTC,CASSSTPYEQYF
TRBV4-2,NA,TRBJ1-1,NA,TGTGCCAGCAGCCTTATGGGGACTACTGAAGCTTTCTTT,CASSLMGTTEAFF
TRBV29-1,NA,TRBJ1-5,few,TGCAGCGTTAGGGCACGGGGTCACAATCAGCCCCAGCATTTT,CSVRARGHNQPQHF
TRBV4-2,TRBD1,TRBJ2-3,NA,TGTGCCAGCGGCGTCTCAGGGACAGGGAGAAAGATTAGCAATCAGCCCCAGTATTTT,CASGVSGTGRKISNQPQYF
TRBV20-1,TRBD2,TRBJ2-2,many,TGCAGTGCTAGAGGGGAGGGTCGGAACACCGGGGAGCTGTTTTTT,CSARGEGRNTGELFF
TRBV11-1,TRBD2,TRBJ2-7,NA,TGTGACAGTAGCTTAGCGGCCGTCTGGGAGGGAAAGCAGTACTTC,CDSSLAAVWEGKQYF
TRBV20-1,TRBD1,TRBJ2-1,NA,TGCAGTGCTAGAGACCTGGACAGGGAATCCTACGATGTGCAGTTCTTC,CSARDLDRESYDVQFF
TRBV13,NA,TRBJ2-3,NA,TGTGCCACCAGCCCCTTTGAGGGAGATACGCAGTATTTT,CATSPFEGDTQYF
TRBV9,NA,TRBJ2-3,NA,TGTGCCAGCATCGTAGAGAGCACACCGGGACCTGCAGATACGAAGTATTTT,CASIVESTPGPADTKYF
TRBV13,NA,TRBJ2-3,NA,TGTGCCAGCAGCCACGACAGGAAAGATACGCATTATTTT,CASSHDRKDTHYF
TRBV30,NA,TRBJ1-2,few,TGTGCCTGGACCTCCGGCGGAACATTCTATGGCTACACCTTC,CAWTSGGTFYGYTF
TRBV12-3/TRBV12-4,TRBD1,TRBJ2-1,many,TGTGCCAGCAGCCTAGGGGGCGGGCCCGTCGATTACAATGAGCAGTTCTTC,CASSLGGGPVDYNEQFF